This note documents a single T cell receptor beta chain sequence. The method was immunoSEQ multiplex PCR; TCRdb's version includes in-frame clones alone and lacks a portion of them. This table holds some 700,000 clones, about 90% found once. The V segment lost 5 bases and the J segment 1 base; nucleotides outside the gene matches: 3. The CDR3 has 15 amino acids. Germline loops: CDR1 MDHEN, CDR2 SYDVKM. The data originate from a study of shared clonotypes between healthy human individuals. The source of this sequence is a man aged 18-30 years in good health. Some clones in this sample may be carry-over from other donors' samples. The genes are TRBV28 and TRBJ1-5, with 9 bases lining up with TRBD1. Sequenced: memory CD8+ T cells from PBMCs. The subset here: CD45RO+ cells pooled with CCR7-negative TemRA cells. CDR3: CASSPGTGSNQPQHF. The DNA for the CDR3 is TGTGCCAGCAGTCCCGGGACAGGGAGCAATCAGCCCCAGCATTTT.